The 15 T cell receptor beta chains presented below share a single source sample, sequenced in a study of technical replicates of blood from a few donors. The repertoire was sequenced with immunoSEQ multiplex PCR; TCRdb's copy has only in-frame clones and lacks some. Of some 60,000 clones listed, roughly nine tenths are singletons. Sequenced sample: PBMCs. Receptors were obtained from a human donor in good health. Some clones in this sample may be carry-over from other donors' samples.

The count of this clone is one. J is TRBJ2-7 and V is TRBV9, with 10 nucleotides matching TRBD2. Unmatched junction bases numbered 11, after V lost 4 bases and J lost 4 bases. Germline V CDR1 and CDR2: SGDLS, YYNGEE. This CDR3 is built from 16 residues. CDR3 nucleotide sequence: TGTGCCAGCAGCCCGACTAGCGGGTTAGCTCAGTACGAGCAGTACTTC. It translates to CASSPTSGLAQYEQYF.

The chain is built from TRBV7-2 and TRBJ2-7, with D unclear. The germline gives CDR1 SGHTA, CDR2 FQGNSA. This CDR3 comprises 13 residues. With 4 bases removed from V and 6 bases from J, the gap between germline ends came to 13 bases. This CDR3 reads CASSYRTFSEQYF. The CDR3 DNA reads as TGTGCCAGCAGCTATAGAACTTTTAGCGAGCAGTACTTC.

The chain carries TRBV5-6 and TRBJ1-2; D may be TRBD1 (6 bases). V was cut by 3 bases and J by 8 bases, with 23 bases left in between. Germline V gene lookup returns CDR1 SGHDT and CDR2 YYEEEE. CDR3 length: 16 amino acids. Here the CDR3 DNA reads TGTGCCAGCAGCTATGGCCTAGTGTCCGCAGGGGAGGGCTACACCTTC. Its protein product is CASSYGLVSAGEGYTF.

The chain uses TRBV6-1 and TRBJ2-7; D possibly corresponds to TRBD1 (6 bases). The CDR3 has 12 residues. V was trimmed by 6 bases and J by 6 bases, leaving 12 bases between them. The germline gives CDR1 MNHNS, CDR2 SASEGT. The CDR3 nucleotides read TGTGCCAGCAGGGCTGGGGGCACCGAGCAGTACTTC. Encoded protein: CASRAGGTEQYF.

The chain combines TRBV11-2 with TRBJ2-7; possible D gene TRBD2, 5 bases. CDR3 length equals 13 residues. Trimming shortened V by 4 bases and J by 1 base, and 8 bases separated the two germline ends. Germline assignment: CDR1 SGHAT and CDR2 FQNNGV. Written as DNA, the CDR3 is TGTGCCAGCAGCTGGACTCAATCCTACGAGCAGTACTTC. This encodes CASSWTQSYEQYF.

V usage is TRBV18 and J usage is TRBJ2-5; no clear D gene. The CDR3 is 13 residues long. Trimming shortened V by 2 bases and J by 1 base, and 5 bases separated the two germline ends. Germline lookup yields CDR1 KGHSH and CDR2 LQKENI. This CDR3 is CASSPLVQETQYF. The CDR3 nucleotides read TGTGCCAGCTCACCATTAGTCCAAGAGACCCAGTACTTC.

J is TRBJ1-1 and V is TRBV19, with unresolved D. CDR1 is LNHDA and CDR2 is SQIVND in the germline V gene (reference sequence). Trimming shortened V by 1 base and J by 4 bases, and 10 bases separated the two germline ends. This CDR3 contains 14 residues. DNA for the CDR3: TGTGCCAGTAGTATAGCCGGGGTGGGCACTGAAGCTTTCTTT. Encoded protein: CASSIAGVGTEAFF.

This CDR3 reads CASSPGTGRRETQYF. CDR3 DNA: TGTGCCAGCAGCCCCGGGACAGGGAGGAGAGAGACCCAGTACTTC. The chain carries TRBV7-2 and TRBJ2-5; 9 bases map to TRBD1. V was pared by 5 bases and J by 4 bases, with 8 bases of the junction left unmatched. This CDR3 contains 15 residues. CDR1 and CDR2 from the germline V gene are SGHTA and FQGNSA.

The chain joins TRBV10-1 to TRBJ1-2, with TRBD1 as a possible D gene (5 bases). The CDR3 is 13 amino acids. V was clipped by 7 bases and J by 2 bases, with 11 bases between them. CDR1 WNHNN and CDR2 SYGVQD come from the germline V gene (reference sequence). The CDR3, as DNA: TGCGCCAGCACCGTAGGGGTGAACTATGGCTACACCTTC. It codes for CASTVGVNYGYTF.

The chain carries TRBV13 and TRBJ1-1; D unresolved. Germline CDR1 is PRHDT and CDR2 is FYEKMQ (reference sequence). The CDR3 extends over 14 amino acids. Between the trimmed V and J ends, which lost 2 bases and 5 bases, there was a span of 12 bases. The DNA for the CDR3 is TGTGCCAGCAGCTTAAGTTATGGGCCGACTGAAGCTTTCTTT. Protein sequence: CASSLSYGPTEAFF.

The V and J genes are TRBV21-1 and TRBJ1-1. TRBV21-1 is an annotated pseudogene. The CDR3 extends over 14 amino acids. CDR3 region: CASPIRGVGAEAFF. CDR3 DNA: TGTGCCAGCCCCATCCGGGGGGTAGGCGCTGAAGCTTTCTTT.

The chain couples TRBV9 to TRBJ1-3; D call uncertain. The V and J ends lost 3 bases and 0 bases respectively, with 13 bases between them. The CDR3 is made up of 16 amino acids. Germline assignment: CDR1 SGDLS and CDR2 YYNGEE. As DNA, the CDR3 is TGTGCCAGCAGCGCCGCCGGGAGATCCTCTGGAAACACCATATATTTT. It codes for CASSAAGRSSGNTIYF.

This clone has a single count. The rearrangement joins TRBV7-2 to TRBJ1-1; the D gene is possibly TRBD1 (6 bases). CDR1 is SGHTA, CDR2 FQGNSA, per germline. This CDR3 comprises 14 residues. V was clipped by 5 bases and J by 1 base, with 11 bases between them. CDR3 nucleotide sequence: TGTGCCAGCAGCGCGCTAGGGGGGAACACTGAAGCTTTCTTT. Protein: CASSALGGNTEAFF.

The chain couples TRBV10-3 to TRBJ1-2, with D possibly matching TRBD1 (6 bases). V was trimmed by 2 bases and J by 6 bases, leaving 19 bases between them. The CDR3 extends over 16 amino acids. Germline CDR1 reads ENHRY; CDR2 reads SYGVKD. Here the CDR3 DNA reads TGTGCCATCAGTGAGCCTGAGGGGGTCAGGGAGCATGGCTACACCTTC. Translating gives CAISEPEGVREHGYTF.

The chain is built from TRBV5-6 and TRBJ2-6; no definite D call. This CDR3 contains 16 residues. Germline V gene data show CDR1 as SGHDT and CDR2 as YYEEEE. The V end lost 3 bases, the J end lost 0 bases, and 10 bases lay between the germline ends. The CDR3 is CASSSALFSGANVLTF. DNA of the CDR3: TGTGCCAGCAGCTCCGCGCTGTTCTCTGGGGCCAACGTCCTGACTTTC.